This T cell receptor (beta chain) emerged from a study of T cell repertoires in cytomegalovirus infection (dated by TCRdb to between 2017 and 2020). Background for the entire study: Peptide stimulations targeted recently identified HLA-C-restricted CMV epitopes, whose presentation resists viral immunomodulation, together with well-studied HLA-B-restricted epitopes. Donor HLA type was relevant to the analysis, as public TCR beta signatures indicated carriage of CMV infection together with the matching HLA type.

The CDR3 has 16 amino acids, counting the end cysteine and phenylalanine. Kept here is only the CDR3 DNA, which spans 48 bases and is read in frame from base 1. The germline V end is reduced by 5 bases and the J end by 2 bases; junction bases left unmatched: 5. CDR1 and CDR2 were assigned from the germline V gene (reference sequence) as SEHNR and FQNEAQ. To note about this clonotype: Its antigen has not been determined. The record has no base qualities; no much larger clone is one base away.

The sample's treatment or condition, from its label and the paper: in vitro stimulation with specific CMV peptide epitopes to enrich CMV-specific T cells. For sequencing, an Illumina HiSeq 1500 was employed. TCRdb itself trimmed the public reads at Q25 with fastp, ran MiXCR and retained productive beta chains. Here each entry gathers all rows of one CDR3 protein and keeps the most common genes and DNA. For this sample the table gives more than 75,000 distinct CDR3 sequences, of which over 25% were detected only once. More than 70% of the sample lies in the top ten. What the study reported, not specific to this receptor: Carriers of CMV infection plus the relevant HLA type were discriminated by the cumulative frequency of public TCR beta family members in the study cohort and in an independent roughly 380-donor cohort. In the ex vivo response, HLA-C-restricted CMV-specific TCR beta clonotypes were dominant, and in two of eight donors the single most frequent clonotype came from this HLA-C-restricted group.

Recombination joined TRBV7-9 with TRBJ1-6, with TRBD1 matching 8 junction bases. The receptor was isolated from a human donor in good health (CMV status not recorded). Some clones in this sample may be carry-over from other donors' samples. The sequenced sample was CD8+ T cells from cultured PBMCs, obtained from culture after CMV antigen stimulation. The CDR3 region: CASSAGQDPYNSPLHF. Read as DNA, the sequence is TGTGCCAGCAGCGCGGGACAGGACCCCTATAATTCACCCCTCCACTTT.